The 25 T cell receptor beta chains below were found in one sample sequenced in a study of Graves' ophthalmopathy and Graves' hyperthyroidism. Researchers took RNA transcripts and amplified TCR beta CDR3 regions from them. RT-PCR with HTBI primers came first, then second-round multiplex PCR. Each CDR3 protein gets one entry after TCRdb re-called the multiplex PCR reads with MiXCR. Of 650,000 to 900,000 distinct CDR3 sequences listed, roughly 40% are singletons. Sequencing input: peripheral blood. The receptors originated from an adult man with Graves' ophthalmopathy.

The rearrangement links TRBV7-6 to TRBJ2-2, with 7 nucleotides matching TRBD2. The V and J ends lost 5 bases and 1 base, in that order; junction bases with no gene match: 7. From germline, CDR1 is SGHVS and CDR2 FNYEAQ. CDR3 length: 16 amino acids. CDR3 protein: CASSRAGTKNTGELFF. The CDR3 DNA is TGTGCCAGCAGCCGGGCCGGGACTAAGAACACCGGGGAGCTGTTTTTT.

A single count supports this clonotype. The CDR3 DNA follows: TGTGCCTGGGCGGCAATGAGCGGGAGTGTAGCGGAGACCCAGTACTTC. The encoded protein is CAWAAMSGSVAETQYF. The chain employs TRBV30 and TRBJ2-5; 8 bases match TRBD2. The V gene's germline CDR1 is GTSNPN and CDR2 SVGIG (reference sequence). This CDR3 is built from 16 residues. Trimming cost V 5 bases and J 5 bases; bases outside gene matches: 16.

Of note for this clonotype: Relative to the germline gene, one junction end is altered; a read error may explain this. The genes are TRBV25-1 and TRBJ2-7, with 8 bases that match TRBD1. Germline values: CDR1 MGHDK, CDR2 SYGVNS. CDR3 size: 13 residues. CDR3 sequence (DNA): TGTGCCAGCAGTCCCCAGGGGGCCTACGAGCAGTGCTTC. Amino acid sequence: CASSPQGAYEQCF.

V and J are TRBV20-1 and TRBJ1-4; TRBD1 agrees at 7 bases. V trimming: 0 bases; J trimming: 4 bases; junction bases outside the gene matches: 5. The CDR3 has 15 amino acids. Germline values: CDR1 DFQATT, CDR2 SNEGSKA (reference sequence). CDR3 protein: CSAREPTGRNEKLFF. The DNA of the CDR3 is TGCAGTGCTAGAGAACCGACAGGGCGTAATGAAAAACTGTTTTTT.

The V and J genes are TRBV4-3 and TRBJ2-5; the match to TRBD2 covers 10 bases. V trimming: 1 base; J trimming: 6 bases; junction bases outside the gene matches: 8. This CDR3 spans 16 amino acids. In germline, CDR1 is LGHNA, CDR2 YSLEER. CDR3 sequence: CASSQGAAGGPKTQYF. The CDR3 nucleotides are TGCGCCAGCAGCCAAGGGGCAGCGGGAGGGCCGAAGACCCAGTACTTC.

This clonotype occurred many times. The chain uses TRBV7-6 and TRBJ1-4; D is unresolved. Between the trimmed V and J ends, which lost 2 bases and 4 bases, there was a span of 11 bases. The CDR3 extends over 15 amino acids. Germline V lookup: CDR1 SGHVS, CDR2 FNYEAQ. CDR3 nucleotides: TGTGCCAGCAGCTTATCGTGGGGTCTTAATGAAAAACTGTTTTTT. Protein: CASSLSWGLNEKLFF.

On this clonotype itself: A junction end diverges from the germline sequence, so it may reflect a read error. The chain is built from TRBV7-3 and TRBJ1-5; D gene unclear. The CDR3 contains 15 residues. In germline, CDR1 is SGHTA, CDR2 FQGTGA. The CDR3 coding sequence is TGCGCCAGCAGCCAAGTTCTGTATAGCAATCAGCCCCAGCATTTT. Encoded protein: CASSQVLYSNQPQHF. The full variable domain, in which reference TRBV7-3 and TRBJ1-5 provide the parts outside the CDR3, is GAGVSQTPSNKVTEKGKYVELRCDPISGHTALYWYRQSLGQGPEFLIYFQGTGAADDSGLPNDRFFAVRPEGSVSTLKIQRTERGDSAVYLCASSQVLYSNQPQHFGDGTRLSIL.

This rearrangement joins TRBV10-3 to TRBJ1-4; weak D call: TRBD1 (5 bases). CDR1 is ENHRY, CDR2 SYGVKD, per germline. V was trimmed by 8 bases and J by 6 bases, leaving 16 bases between them. This CDR3 is built from 14 residues. CDR3: CAIRRGSRDEKLFF. In DNA, the CDR3 is TGTGCCATCCGACGAGGATCCAGGGATGAAAAACTGTTTTTT.

The table lists this clonotype with a few counts. V usage is TRBV11-2 and J usage is TRBJ2-7, with TRBD1 matching over 11 bases. Germline V gene lookup returns CDR1 SGHAT and CDR2 FQNNGV. Trimming at V came to 3 bases and at J to 2 bases, leaving 6 bases not matched to a gene. This CDR3 has 16 residues. The CDR3 bases are TGTGCCAGCAGCTTGTCACTGGGACAGGGGGCCTACGAGCAGTACTTC. Translated: CASSLSLGQGAYEQYF.

In its sample, this clonotype was seen a few times. This may be a read error: a much more frequent sequence differs by one nucleotide. This rearrangement joins TRBV6-5 to TRBJ2-7; 7 bases fit TRBD2. V was clipped by 5 bases and J by 5 bases; unmatched bases: 6. This CDR3 comprises 13 residues. Germline CDR1 reads MNHEY; CDR2 reads SVGAGI. The CDR3 DNA reads as TGTGCCAGCAGTGAGGCGGGAGTGAACGAGCAGTACTTC. Translation gives CASSEAGVNEQYF.

The rearrangement links TRBV2 to TRBJ1-1; 9 nucleotides line up with TRBD1. V shed 6 bases and J 9 bases; nucleotides not matched to a gene: 2. The CDR3 sequence is 11 residues long. Germline-derived CDR1 and CDR2 are SNHLY and FYNNEI. The CDR3 nucleotides read TGTGCCAGCAGGGGGACAGGGAAAGCTTTCTTT. Encoded protein: CASRGTGKAFF.

This clonotype was observed many times. The chain couples TRBV19 to TRBJ1-6, with a possible D match to TRBD1 (5 bases). The length of the CDR3 is 14 residues. With 4 bases removed from V and 3 bases from J, the gap between germline ends came to 7 bases. The germline V gene encodes CDR1 LNHDA and CDR2 SQIVND (reference sequence). In nucleotides, the CDR3 is TGTGCCAGTAGTACTACAGGCTATAATTCACCCCTCCACTTT. Its protein is CASSTTGYNSPLHF.

The rearrangement links TRBV25-1 to TRBJ2-2; TRBD2 might be the D (6 bases). V was clipped by 6 bases and J by 4 bases, with 15 bases between them. CDR1 and CDR2 from the germline V gene are MGHDK and SYGVNS. The CDR3 contains 15 residues. CDR3 sequence: CASSFPHGGTGELFF. DNA of the CDR3: TGTGCCAGCAGCTTCCCCCACGGGGGCACCGGGGAGCTGTTTTTT.

The chain combines TRBV9 with TRBJ1-4; D not resolved. V gave up 10 bases and J gave up 6 bases, with 4 bases separating them. Germline V gives CDR1 SGDLS, CDR2 YYNGEE. CDR3 length: 9 residues. Here the CDR3 reads CAWDEKLFF. The CDR3 bases are TGTGCCTGGGATGAAAAACTGTTTTTT.

This clonotype has just a few counts. The CDR3 DNA sequence: TGCAGTGCTAGAGAAAGCACAGGGGGCAAAGGCAACACCTTC. Translation: CSARESTGGKGNTF. The rearrangement joins TRBV20-1 to TRBJ1-2; TRBD1 agrees at 9 bases. Trimming took 0 bases from V and 12 from J; bases not matched to a gene: 11. Germline V gene lookup returns CDR1 DFQATT and CDR2 SNEGSKA (reference sequence). The CDR3 totals 14 residues.

The chain has TRBV20-1 and TRBJ1-2; unclear D gene. The length of the CDR3 is 16 residues. CDR1 is DFQATT and CDR2 is SNEGSKA in the germline V gene (reference sequence). V lost 0 bases and J lost 0, with 14 bases in between. The CDR3 reads CSARDFSHSTNYGYTF. As DNA, the CDR3 is TGCAGTGCTAGAGATTTTAGCCACTCTACTAACTATGGCTACACCTTC.

This clonotype was recorded many times. This chain joins TRBV25-1 and TRBJ1-2; D may be TRBD1 (5 bases). V was cut by 3 bases and J by 4 bases, with 12 bases left in between. Germline values: CDR1 MGHDK, CDR2 SYGVNS. The CDR3 sequence is 14 residues long. CDR3 protein: CASSERQGGYGYTF. The CDR3 DNA reads TGTGCCAGCAGTGAGCGGCAGGGAGGCTATGGCTACACCTTC.

The chain joins TRBV9 to TRBJ2-2; the match to TRBD1 covers 7 bases. CDR1 SGDLS and CDR2 YYNGEE come from the germline V gene. The CDR3 is made up of 16 amino acids. Trimming at V came to 5 bases and at J to 3 bases, leaving 10 bases not matched to a gene. The CDR3 sequence: CASSLAGTEDTGELFF. As DNA, the CDR3 is TGTGCCAGCAGTTTAGCCGGGACAGAGGACACCGGGGAGCTGTTTTTT.

This sequence joins TRBV10-3 and TRBJ1-5, with 7 nucleotides matching TRBD1. The V segment lost 8 bases and the J segment 11 bases; nucleotides outside the gene matches: 15. CDR3 length equals 14 residues. The germline CDR1 and CDR2 sequences are ENHRY and SYGVKD. CDR3 sequence reads: CAIQGQTTQETQHF. The CDR3 region has the DNA TGTGCCATCCAGGGACAGACGACCCAAGAGACCCAGCATTTT.

This clonotype has a handful of counts. CDR3: CASHGRGKRTEAFF. The DNA of the CDR3 is TGTGCCAGCCACGGACGGGGAAAAAGGACTGAAGCTTTCTTT. The rearrangement joins TRBV2 to TRBJ1-1; D not certain. Trimming took 8 bases from V and 5 from J, leaving 18 bases between them. The CDR3 consists of 14 residues. CDR1 is SNHLY, CDR2 FYNNEI, per germline.

Of note for this clonotype: It may be a read error: a sequence one base away is much more abundant. The chain carries TRBV24-1 and TRBJ1-4; TRBD1 is a possible D gene (6 bases). CDR3 length equals 15 residues. V dropped 4 bases and J dropped 6 bases, with 14 bases sitting between them. CDR1 KGHDR and CDR2 SFDVKD come from the germline V gene. CDR3 in amino acids: CATSESTRGDEKLFF. The CDR3 nucleotides are TGTGCCACCAGTGAGTCGACAAGGGGGGATGAAAAACTGTTTTTT.

The table lists this clonotype with a few counts. The CDR3 DNA follows: TGTGCCAGCAGCTTAGGGACACCAACCTACGAGCAGTACTTC. It codes for CASSLGTPTYEQYF. The chain couples TRBV13 to TRBJ2-7; D call uncertain. The CDR3 loop spans 14 amino acids. CDR1 and CDR2 from the germline V gene are PRHDT and FYEKMQ (reference sequence). V was shortened by 0 bases and J by 2 bases, with 8 bases between the two germline ends.

This clonotype was picked up many times. The chain joins TRBV29-1 to TRBJ1-5; TRBD1 matches at 7 bases. The CDR3 has 13 amino acids. Trimming removed 6 bases from V and 4 bases from J; junction bases left unmatched: 6. The germline CDR1 and CDR2 sequences are SQVTM and ANQGSEA. The CDR3 loop reads CSVIDRENQPQHF. The CDR3 coding sequence is TGCAGCGTCATAGACAGGGAGAATCAGCCCCAGCATTTT.

This clonotype was counted a few times. The chain recombines TRBV7-2 with TRBJ2-5; the D gene is possibly TRBD2 (7 bases). The CDR3 spans 13 residues. The V and J ends lost 8 bases and 5 bases respectively, with 15 bases between them. Germline lookup yields CDR1 SGHTA and CDR2 FQGNSA. The CDR3 DNA reads TGTGCCAGCGGATTAGGGGGAGGGGAGACCCAGTACTTC. This translates into CASGLGGGETQYF.

A few counts support this clonotype. This chain uses TRBV2 with TRBJ2-7; the match to TRBD2 covers 8 bases. The CDR3 sequence is 16 residues long. Germline V lookup: CDR1 SNHLY, CDR2 FYNNEI. The trim removed 7 bases at V and 1 base at J, leaving 12 bases unmatched. CDR3 in DNA: TGTGCCAGCACCTCAGAGCGGGAGCAGGGGTCCTACGAGCAGTACTTC. Its protein is CASTSEREQGSYEQYF.